One T cell receptor (beta chain) is described in this entry. Its antigen is unknown. One entry per CDR3 protein results from TCRdb running MiXCR on the reads. Here the sample spans about 42,000 distinct CDR3 sequences, about 12% being singletons. This entry belongs to a study of type 1 regulatory T cells. Study as a whole: An in vitro protocol generated T-allo10, a Tr1-enriched, alloantigen-specific CD4 T cell product. The study, taken as a whole, reports: Compared with non-Tr1 cells, Tr1 cells showed a narrower TCR repertoire.

V gave up 5 bases and J gave up 1 base; unmatched junction bases: 7. The length of the CDR3 is 15 residues. Germline values: CDR1 DFQATT, CDR2 SNEGSKA (reference sequence). V usage is TRBV20-1 and J usage is TRBJ2-3, with 9 bases identical to TRBD2. What was sequenced was cultured non-Tr1 T cells, either the whole culture or a sorted T cell fraction (not recorded which). The TCR was taken from a human donor in good health. For the CDR3, the DNA is TGCAGTGCTCCACTCCGGACTAGCGGCACAGATACGCAGTATTTT. Residues: CSAPLRTSGTDTQYF.